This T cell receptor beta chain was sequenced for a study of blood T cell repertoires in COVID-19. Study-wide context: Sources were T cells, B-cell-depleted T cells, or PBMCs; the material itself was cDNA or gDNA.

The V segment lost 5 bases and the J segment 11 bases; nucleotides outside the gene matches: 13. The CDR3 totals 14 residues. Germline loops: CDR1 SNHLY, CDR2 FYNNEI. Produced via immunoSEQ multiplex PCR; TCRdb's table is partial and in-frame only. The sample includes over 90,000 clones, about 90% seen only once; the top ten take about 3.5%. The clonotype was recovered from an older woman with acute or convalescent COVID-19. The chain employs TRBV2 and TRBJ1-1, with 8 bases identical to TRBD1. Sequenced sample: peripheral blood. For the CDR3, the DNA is TGTGCCAGCAGTCCCGGGACAGGTGTGCCGGGGGCTTTCTTT. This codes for CASSPGTGVPGAFF.